Listed below are T cell receptor beta chains from one sample, sequenced in a study of cytomegalovirus exposure and HLA in healthy donors. This table comes from immunoSEQ multiplex PCR, and its TCRdb copy is limited to in-frame clones, with some not included. The data contain 210,000 or so clones, 70% to 85% of them singletons. Material: PBMCs. The receptors were gathered from a woman aged 55 to 70 in good health and CMV-seropositive. Both conserved end residues are part of each CDR3. The D gene is left open where the match is weak. Not all rows give a size; the values are once, few, many and, for expanded clones, a class.

d_call,clone_size,j_call,v_call,cdr3_nt,cdr3_aa
-,-,TRBJ2-5,TRBV5-1,TGCGCCAGCAGCTTGGCCCCACAGGTCCAAGAGACCCAGTACTTC,CASSLAPQVQETQYF
TRBD2,-,TRBJ2-1,TRBV27,TGTGCCAGCAGTGCCCGGACTAGCGACATCGGGGAGCAGTTCTTC,CASSARTSDIGEQFF
-,-,TRBJ1-1,TRBV18,TGTGCCAGCTCCCCCAATGTGCGACATATGAACACTGAAGCTTTCTTT,CASSPNVRHMNTEAFF
TRBD1,-,TRBJ1-6,TRBV15,TGTGCCACCAGCCCTAGCCGGACAGGGGATAATTCACCCCTCCACTTT,CATSPSRTGDNSPLHF
-,-,TRBJ1-2,TRBV19,TGTGCCAGTAGCCCTTCAACAGGCACTAACTATGGCTACACCTTC,CASSPSTGTNYGYTF
-,-,TRBJ2-7,TRBV30,TGTGCCTGGAGTGGTTCTCTCTCGGGGCAGTACTTC,CAWSGSLSGQYF
TRBD1,-,TRBJ1-5,TRBV18,TGTGCCAGCTCTCTCAGGGGGTCCGGCAATCAGCCCCAGCATTTT,CASSLRGSGNQPQHF
TRBD2,-,TRBJ2-3,TRBV7-3,TGTGCCAGCAGCTTAACCGGGGGGGCCACAGATACGCAGTATTTT,CASSLTGGATDTQYF
TRBD1,-,TRBJ1-5,TRBV6-6,TGTGCCAGCAGAACACAGGGGTACAATCAGCCCCAGCATTTT,CASRTQGYNQPQHF
TRBD2,-,TRBJ2-5,TRBV7-9,TGTGCCAGCAGCCCGGGACTAGCGGGGGGGCCTGGGCAAGAGACCCAGTACTTC,CASSPGLAGGPGQETQYF
TRBD1,-,TRBJ1-2,TRBV6-5,TGTGCCAGCAGTCAACAGGGGAACTATGGCTACACCTTC,CASSQQGNYGYTF
-,once,TRBJ2-1,TRBV7-3,TGTGCCAGCAGCTTGGAGGGTCTCTACAATGAGCAGTTCTTC,CASSLEGLYNEQFF
-,-,TRBJ1-2,TRBV25-1,TGTGCCAGCAGTGAATCACCGGACTACTATGGCTACACCTTC,CASSESPDYYGYTF
-,-,TRBJ2-5,TRBV5-1,TGCGCCAGCAGCTTGTATGGCGGCCCCCAAGAGACCCAGTACTTC,CASSLYGGPQETQYF
-,-,TRBJ1-1,TRBV6-5,TGTGCCAGCAGTTACTCCTCGCGGGGAGACTTGGAGGTTTTCTTT,CASSYSSRGDLEVFF
TRBD2,-,TRBJ2-3,TRBV6-5,TGTGCCAGCAGTTACTCGAAGGGCGGGAGCGCAGATACGCAGTATTTT,CASSYSKGGSADTQYF
-,-,TRBJ1-2,TRBV6-1,TGTGCCAGCAGTGAAAGGGATAGGAGGGAAGGCTACACCTTC,CASSERDRREGYTF
-,-,TRBJ2-5,TRBV30,TGTGCCTGGACTCGGTTGTCCCAAGAGACCCAGTACTTC,CAWTRLSQETQYF
-,-,TRBJ1-6,TRBV10-3,TGTGCCATCAGTCAGGGGAAGGACATGGGACCCCTCCACTTT,CAISQGKDMGPLHF
-,-,TRBJ1-5,TRBV6-6,TGTGCCAGCGGAAATAGCCTCTATCAGCCCCAGCATTTT,CASGNSLYQPQHF
-,-,TRBJ1-6,TRBV5-1,TGCGCCAGCAGCTTGGGTTGGGAGGCTACCCTCCACTTT,CASSLGWEATLHF
-,-,TRBJ1-5,TRBV30,TGTGCCTGGAGTGTACGAAACAGGTGGGGGCATAGCAATCAGCCCCAGCATTTT,CAWSVRNRWGHSNQPQHF
TRBD2,-,TRBJ2-1,TRBV28,TGTGCCAGCATCCTTGGGGGGGGAAGCTCCTACAATGAGCAGTTCTTC,CASILGGGSSYNEQFF
TRBD1,-,TRBJ1-2,TRBV7-2,TGTGCCAGCAGCCCGGGACAGGGAAACTATGGCTACACCTTC,CASSPGQGNYGYTF
TRBD1,-,TRBJ2-7,TRBV29-1,TGCAGCGTTGAAGACTATACCAGGGGGAACGAGCAGTACTTC,CSVEDYTRGNEQYF
TRBD1,few,TRBJ1-4,TRBV6-1,TGTGCCAGCAGTGAAAATCGAGGGGGCTCGGAAAAACTGTTTTTT,CASSENRGGSEKLFF
TRBD1,-,TRBJ1-3,TRBV4-1,TGCGCCAGCAGCCAAGGATGGGCAGGGGGCAATGGAAACACCATATATTTT,CASSQGWAGGNGNTIYF
-,-,TRBJ1-2,TRBV6-6,TGTGCCAGCAGGACAAGGGCCACGGGATATGGCTACACCTTC,CASRTRATGYGYTF
TRBD1,-,TRBJ2-3,TRBV11-3,TGTGCCAGCAGCTTGGCCTCCGGGACAGGGGGTGCAGATACGCAGTATTTT,CASSLASGTGGADTQYF
TRBD1,-,TRBJ2-7,TRBV4-1,TGCGCCAGCAGCCAAGGACAGGGGCTTGCATACGAGCAGTACTTC,CASSQGQGLAYEQYF
-,-,TRBJ1-5,TRBV15,TGTGCCACCAGCGCCCGGACAGGCAATCAGCCCCAGCATTTT,CATSARTGNQPQHF
TRBD2,-,TRBJ2-5,TRBV15,TGTGCCACCAGCCCTGGACTAGCGGGGGAAGAGACCCAGTACTTC,CATSPGLAGEETQYF
-,-,TRBJ2-7,TRBV10-2,TGCGCCAGCAGTGCCCGTCTCCGAGGGACCTACGAGCAGTACTTC,CASSARLRGTYEQYF
TRBD1,few,TRBJ1-5,TRBV6-1,TGTGCCAGCTCGCTGGGACAGGGGGCCCGCCAGCCCCAGCATTTT,CASSLGQGARQPQHF
-,-,TRBJ1-3,TRBV28,TGTGCCAGCAGTTTATCGCGGGGGCTTGGAAACACCATATATTTT,CASSLSRGLGNTIYF
-,-,TRBJ1-1,TRBV28,TGTGCCAGCAGCCGAGCAACAGGGTCAAGCACTGAAGCTTTCTTT,CASSRATGSSTEAFF
-,-,TRBJ2-7,TRBV27,TGTGCCAGCAGTTTATCGTTCGGGGGAGCCCCCTACGAGCAGTACTTC,CASSLSFGGAPYEQYF
-,-,TRBJ1-2,TRBV9,TGTGCCAGCAGCCCGATGGCAGGGCCGGTCTATGGCTACACCTTC,CASSPMAGPVYGYTF
-,-,TRBJ2-2,TRBV14,TGTGCCAGCAGCCTAGTGCCAACCGGGGAGCTGTTTTTT,CASSLVPTGELFF
-,-,TRBJ1-2,TRBV19,TGTGCCAGTAGTATTGAGGGATTCCCTCTCAGCAACCATGGCTACACCTTC,CASSIEGFPLSNHGYTF
-,-,TRBJ2-1,TRBV6-4,TGTGCCAGCAGTGAGACAGGTAGCTCCTACAATGAGCAGTTCTTC,CASSETGSSYNEQFF
TRBD2,-,TRBJ2-5,TRBV5-4,TGTGCCAGCAGCGAAGAGCGGGGGGGTAGCGTAGAGACCCAGTACTTC,CASSEERGGSVETQYF
-,few,TRBJ2-3,TRBV19,TGTGCCAGTAGCCGGACAAGAGGATCCACAGATACGCAGTATTTT,CASSRTRGSTDTQYF
TRBD2,-,TRBJ2-3,TRBV25-1,TGTGCCAGCACAAGGACTAGCGGGGGGCTAGATACGCAGTATTTT,CASTRTSGGLDTQYF
TRBD1,-,TRBJ1-1,TRBV2,TGTGCCAGCAGTCCGGGACAGGGCCAAAAAGCTTTCTTT,CASSPGQGQKAFF
-,once,TRBJ2-7,TRBV28,TGTGCCAGCAGAAAGACAGACTCCTACGAGCAGTACTTC,CASRKTDSYEQYF
-,few,TRBJ2-5,TRBV18,TGTGCCAGCTCACCAAATCCACAAGAGACCCAGTACTTC,CASSPNPQETQYF
TRBD2,-,TRBJ2-5,TRBV2,TGTGCCAGCAGTGATATAGCGGGGGGGCTCGAGACCCAGTACTTC,CASSDIAGGLETQYF
-,few,TRBJ2-7,TRBV18,TGTGCCAGCTCACCCAGGGTGTACGAGCAGTACTTC,CASSPRVYEQYF
-,-,TRBJ2-1,TRBV5-6,TGTGCCAGCAGCTTAGGGGTATCCGATGAGCAGTTCTTC,CASSLGVSDEQFF